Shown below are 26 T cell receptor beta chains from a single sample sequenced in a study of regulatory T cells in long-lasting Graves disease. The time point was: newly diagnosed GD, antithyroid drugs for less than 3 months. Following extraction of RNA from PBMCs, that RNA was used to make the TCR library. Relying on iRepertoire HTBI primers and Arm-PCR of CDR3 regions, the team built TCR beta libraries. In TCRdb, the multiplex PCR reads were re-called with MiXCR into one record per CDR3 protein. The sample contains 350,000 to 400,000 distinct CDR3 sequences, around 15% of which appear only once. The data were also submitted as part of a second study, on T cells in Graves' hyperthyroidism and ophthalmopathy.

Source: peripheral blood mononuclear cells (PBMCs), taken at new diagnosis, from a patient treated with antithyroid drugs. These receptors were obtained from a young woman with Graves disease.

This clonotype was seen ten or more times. This CDR3 is CASSQGDEQYF. The CDR3 region has the DNA TGTGCCAGCAGCCAGGGTGACGAGCAGTACTTC. The chain is built from TRBV2 and TRBJ2-7, with a possible D match to TRBD1 (5 bases). The V gene lost 6 bases and the J gene lost 5 bases, with 8 bases spanning the gap. Looked up from germline, CDR1 is SNHLY and CDR2 is FYNNEI. This CDR3 is 11 amino acids long. The complete variable domain, with remaining parts taken from reference TRBV2 and TRBJ2-7, reads EPEVTQTPSHQVTQMGQEVILRCVPISNHLYFYWYRQILGQKVEFLVSFYNNEISEKSEIFDDQFSVERPDGSNFTLKIRSTKLEDSAMYFCASSQGDEQYFGPGTRLTVT.

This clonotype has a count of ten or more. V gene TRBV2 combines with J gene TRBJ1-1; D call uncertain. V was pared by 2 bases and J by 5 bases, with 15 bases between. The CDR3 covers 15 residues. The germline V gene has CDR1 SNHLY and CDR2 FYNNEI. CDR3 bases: TGTGCCAGCAGTGAAAGAATCGGGTCGAGAACTGAAGCTTTCTTT. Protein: CASSERIGSRTEAFF.

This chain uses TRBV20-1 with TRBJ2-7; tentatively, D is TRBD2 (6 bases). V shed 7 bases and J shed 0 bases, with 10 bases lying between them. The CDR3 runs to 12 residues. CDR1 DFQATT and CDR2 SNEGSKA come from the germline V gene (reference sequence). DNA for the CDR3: TGCAGTGTTCCGGGACTCTCCTACGAGCAGTACTTC. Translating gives CSVPGLSYEQYF.

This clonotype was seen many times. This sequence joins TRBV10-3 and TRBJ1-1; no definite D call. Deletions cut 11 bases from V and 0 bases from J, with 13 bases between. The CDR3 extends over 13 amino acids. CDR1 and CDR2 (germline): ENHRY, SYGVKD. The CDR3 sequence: CALSTAMNTEAFF. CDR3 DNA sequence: TGTGCCCTCTCAACAGCAATGAACACTGAAGCTTTCTTT.

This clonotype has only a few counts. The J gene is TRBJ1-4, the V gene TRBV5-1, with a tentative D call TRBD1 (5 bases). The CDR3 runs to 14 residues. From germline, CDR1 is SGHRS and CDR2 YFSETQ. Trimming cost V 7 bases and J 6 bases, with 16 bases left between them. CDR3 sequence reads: CASAAGPTDEKLFF. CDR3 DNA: TGCGCCAGCGCCGCGGGGCCCACTGATGAAAAACTGTTTTTT.

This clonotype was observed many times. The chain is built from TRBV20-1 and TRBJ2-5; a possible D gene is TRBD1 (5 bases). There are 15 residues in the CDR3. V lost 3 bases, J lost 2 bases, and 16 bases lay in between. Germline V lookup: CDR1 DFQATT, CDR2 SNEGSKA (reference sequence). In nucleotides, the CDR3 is TGCAGTGCTAGGCTTAGGGGTGAGCCGCAAGAGACCCAGTACTTC. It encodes CSARLRGEPQETQYF.

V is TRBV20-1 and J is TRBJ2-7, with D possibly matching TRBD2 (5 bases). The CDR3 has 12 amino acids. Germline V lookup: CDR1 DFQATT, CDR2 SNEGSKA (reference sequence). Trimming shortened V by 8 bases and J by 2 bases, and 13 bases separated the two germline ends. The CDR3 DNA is TGCAGTTTAGCCTGGACTGCCTACGAGCAGTACTTC. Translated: CSLAWTAYEQYF.

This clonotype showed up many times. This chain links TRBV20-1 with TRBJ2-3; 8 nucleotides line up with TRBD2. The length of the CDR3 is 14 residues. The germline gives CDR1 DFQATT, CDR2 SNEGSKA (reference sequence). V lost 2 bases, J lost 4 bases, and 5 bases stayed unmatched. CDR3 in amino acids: CSARQSGGADTQYF. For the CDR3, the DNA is TGCAGTGCTAGACAATCGGGAGGGGCAGATACGCAGTATTTT.

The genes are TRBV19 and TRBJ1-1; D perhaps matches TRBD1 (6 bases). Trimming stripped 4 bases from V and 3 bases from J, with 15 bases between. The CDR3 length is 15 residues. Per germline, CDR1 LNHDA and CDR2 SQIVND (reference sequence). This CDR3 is CASSRAGASYTEAFF. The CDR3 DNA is TGTGCCAGTAGTAGGGCAGGGGCGAGTTACACTGAAGCTTTCTTT.

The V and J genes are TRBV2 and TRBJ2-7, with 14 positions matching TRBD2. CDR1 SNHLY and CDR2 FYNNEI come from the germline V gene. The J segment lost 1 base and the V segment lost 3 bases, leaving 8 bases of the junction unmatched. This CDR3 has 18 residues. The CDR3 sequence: CASSDKSGTSGRSYEQYF. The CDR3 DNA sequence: TGTGCCAGCAGTGATAAATCCGGGACTAGCGGGAGATCCTACGAGCAGTACTTC. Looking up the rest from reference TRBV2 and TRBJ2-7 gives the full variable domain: EPEVTQTPSHQVTQMGQEVILRCVPISNHLYFYWYRQILGQKVEFLVSFYNNEISEKSEIFDDQFSVERPDGSNFTLKIRSTKLEDSAMYFCASSDKSGTSGRSYEQYFGPGTRLTVT.

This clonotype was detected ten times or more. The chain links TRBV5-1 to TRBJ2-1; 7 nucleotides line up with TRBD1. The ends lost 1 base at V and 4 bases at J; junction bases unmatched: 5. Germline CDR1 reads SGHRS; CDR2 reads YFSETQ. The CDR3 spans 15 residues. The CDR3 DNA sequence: TGCGCCAGCAGCTTGATGACAGGGATTTACAATGAGCAGTTCTTC. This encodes CASSLMTGIYNEQFF.

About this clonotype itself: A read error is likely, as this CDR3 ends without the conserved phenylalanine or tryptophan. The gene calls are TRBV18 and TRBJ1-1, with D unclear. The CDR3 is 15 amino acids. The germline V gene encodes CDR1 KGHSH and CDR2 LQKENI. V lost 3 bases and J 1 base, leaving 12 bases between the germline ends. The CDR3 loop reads CASSPKAQTNTEAFL. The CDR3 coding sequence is TGTGCCAGCTCACCGAAAGCCCAGACGAACACTGAAGCTTTCTTG.

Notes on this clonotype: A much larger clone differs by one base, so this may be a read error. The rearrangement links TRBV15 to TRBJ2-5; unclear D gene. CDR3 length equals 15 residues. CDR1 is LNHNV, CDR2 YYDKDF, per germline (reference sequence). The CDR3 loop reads CATSRAPRREETQCF. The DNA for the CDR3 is TGTGCCACCAGCAGAGCCCCCCGAAGGGAAGAGACCCAGTGCTTC.

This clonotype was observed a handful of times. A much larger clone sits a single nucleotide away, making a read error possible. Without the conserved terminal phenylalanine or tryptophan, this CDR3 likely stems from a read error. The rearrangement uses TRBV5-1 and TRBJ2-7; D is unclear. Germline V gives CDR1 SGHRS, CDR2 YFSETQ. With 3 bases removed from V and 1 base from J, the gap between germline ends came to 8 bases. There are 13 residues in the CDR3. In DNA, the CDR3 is TGCGCCAGCAGCTCTGCAAATTCCTACGAGCAGTACTCC. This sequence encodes CASSSANSYEQYS.

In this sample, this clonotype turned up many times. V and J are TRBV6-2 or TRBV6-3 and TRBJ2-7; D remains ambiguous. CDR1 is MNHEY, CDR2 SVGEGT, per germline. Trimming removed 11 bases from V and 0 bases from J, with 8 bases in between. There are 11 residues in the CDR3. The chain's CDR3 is CACRNSYEQYF. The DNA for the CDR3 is TGTGCCTGCCGCAACTCCTACGAGCAGTACTTC.

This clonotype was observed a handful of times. CDR3: CASLTSGGEETQYF. The DNA for the CDR3 is TGTGCCAGCTTGACTAGCGGGGGGGAAGAGACCCAGTACTTC. The V call is TRBV13, the J call TRBJ2-5; 14 bases are shared with TRBD2. This CDR3 has 14 amino acids. The V and J ends lost 8 bases and 3 bases, in that order; junction bases with no gene match: 2. Germline CDR1 reads PRHDT; CDR2 reads FYEKMQ (reference sequence).

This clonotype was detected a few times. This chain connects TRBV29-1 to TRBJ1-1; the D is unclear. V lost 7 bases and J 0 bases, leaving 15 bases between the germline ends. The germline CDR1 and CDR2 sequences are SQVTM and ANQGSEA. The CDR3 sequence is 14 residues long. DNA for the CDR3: TGCAGCGAAGCAGAGACTCTCATGAACACTGAAGCTTTCTTT. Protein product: CSEAETLMNTEAFF. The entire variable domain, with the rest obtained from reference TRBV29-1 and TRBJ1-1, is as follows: SAVISQKPSRDICQRGTSLTIQCQVDSQVTMMFWYRQQPGQSLTLIATANQGSEATYESGFVIDKFPISRPNLTFSTLTVSNMSPEDSSIYLCSEAETLMNTEAFFGQGTRLTVV.

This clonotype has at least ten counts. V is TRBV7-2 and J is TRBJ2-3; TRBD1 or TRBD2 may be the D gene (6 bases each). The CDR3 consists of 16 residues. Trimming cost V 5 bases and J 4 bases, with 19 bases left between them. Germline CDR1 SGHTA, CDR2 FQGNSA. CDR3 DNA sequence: TGTGCCAGCAGCCCCGCCGTGGGGGGCTCACCAGATACGCAGTATTTT. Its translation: CASSPAVGGSPDTQYF. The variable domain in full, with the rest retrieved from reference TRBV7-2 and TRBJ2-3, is GAGVSQSPSNKVTEKGKDVELRCDPISGHTALYWYRQSLGQGLEFLIYFQGNSAPDKSGLPSDRFSAERTGGSVSTLTIQRTQQEDSAVYLCASSPAVGGSPDTQYFGPGTRLTVL.

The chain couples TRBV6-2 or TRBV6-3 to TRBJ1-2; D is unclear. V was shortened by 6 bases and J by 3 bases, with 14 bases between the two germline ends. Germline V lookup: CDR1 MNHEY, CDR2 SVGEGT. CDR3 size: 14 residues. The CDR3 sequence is CASRPPDGYYGYTF. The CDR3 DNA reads TGTGCCAGCAGGCCCCCTGACGGATACTATGGCTACACCTTC.

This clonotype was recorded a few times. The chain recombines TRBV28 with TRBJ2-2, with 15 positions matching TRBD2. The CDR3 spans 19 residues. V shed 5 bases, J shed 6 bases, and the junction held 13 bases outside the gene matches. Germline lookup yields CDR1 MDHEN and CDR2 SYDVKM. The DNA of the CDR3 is TGTGCCAGCAGTCCTACCTCCTGGACTAGCGGGGGGGCCTCCGGGGAGCTGTTTTTT. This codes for CASSPTSWTSGGASGELFF.

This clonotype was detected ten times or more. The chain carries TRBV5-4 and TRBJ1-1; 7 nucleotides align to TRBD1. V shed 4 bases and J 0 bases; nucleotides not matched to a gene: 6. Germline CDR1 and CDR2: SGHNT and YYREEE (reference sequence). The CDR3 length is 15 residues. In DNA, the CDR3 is TGTGCCAGCAGCATCCAACAGGGGTTGAACACTGAAGCTTTCTTT. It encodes CASSIQQGLNTEAFF.

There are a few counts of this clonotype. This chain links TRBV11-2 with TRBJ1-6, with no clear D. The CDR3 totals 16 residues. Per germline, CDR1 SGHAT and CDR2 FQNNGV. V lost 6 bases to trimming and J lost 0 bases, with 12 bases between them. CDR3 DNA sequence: TGTGCCAGCAGAAGCGTGTCGAGCTCCTATAATTCACCCCTCCACTTT. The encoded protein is CASRSVSSSYNSPLHF.

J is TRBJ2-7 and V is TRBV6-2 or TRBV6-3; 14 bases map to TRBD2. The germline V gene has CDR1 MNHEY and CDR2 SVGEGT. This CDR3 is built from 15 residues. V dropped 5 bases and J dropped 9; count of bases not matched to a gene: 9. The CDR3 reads CASSTPAGLAGGQYF. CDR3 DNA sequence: TGTGCCAGCAGTACACCGGCTGGACTAGCGGGAGGGCAGTACTTC.

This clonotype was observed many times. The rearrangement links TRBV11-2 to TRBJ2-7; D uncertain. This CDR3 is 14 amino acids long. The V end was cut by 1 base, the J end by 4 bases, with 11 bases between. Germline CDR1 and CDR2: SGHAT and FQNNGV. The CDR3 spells CASSLGGLGYEQYF. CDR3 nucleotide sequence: TGTGCCAGCAGCTTAGGCGGTTTGGGTTACGAGCAGTACTTC.

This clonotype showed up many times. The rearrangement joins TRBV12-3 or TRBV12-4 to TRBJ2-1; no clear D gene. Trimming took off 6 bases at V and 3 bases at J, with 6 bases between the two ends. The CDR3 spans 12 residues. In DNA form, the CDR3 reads TGTGCCAGCAGGGTGGACTACAATGAGCAGTTCTTC. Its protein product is CASRVDYNEQFF.

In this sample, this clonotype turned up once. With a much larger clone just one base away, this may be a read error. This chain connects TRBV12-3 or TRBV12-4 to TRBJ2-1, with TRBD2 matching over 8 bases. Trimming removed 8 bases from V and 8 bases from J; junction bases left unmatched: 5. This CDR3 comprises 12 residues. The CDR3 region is CASLPGGDEQFF. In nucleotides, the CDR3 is TGTGCCAGCCTCCCGGGGGGGGATGAGCAGTTCTTC.